This T cell receptor (beta chain) was captured in a study of PD-L1 blockade in urothelial cancer. Germline CDR1 and CDR2: SGHKS and YYEKEE (reference sequence). The junction had 9 bases not matched to a gene; V was cut back by 3 bases and J by 4 bases. The CDR3 spans 16 residues. Profiled with immunoSEQ multiplex PCR; TCRdb holds only in-frame clones, not every one. Among under 30,000 clones listed, about four fifths were seen once. The time point is: peripheral blood 6 weeks after treatment start. Locally advanced or metastatic urothelial carcinoma affected the patients. This chain links TRBV5-5 with TRBJ1-5; 8 bases map to TRBD1. The sequences come from PBMCs, collected around atezolizumab (anti-PD-L1) treatment. This TCR came from a man between 65 and 80 years old with urothelial cancer. Written as DNA, the CDR3 is TGTGCCAGCAGCTGGGGTACAGGGGACAGGAATCAGCCCCAGCATTTT. Its translation is CASSWGTGDRNQPQHF. Together with reference TRBV5-5 and TRBJ1-5, the CDR3 gives the full variable domain: DAGVTQSPTHLIKTRGQQVTLRCSPISGHKSVSWYQQVLGQGPQFIFQYYEKEERGRGNFPDRFSARQFPNYSSELNVNALLLGDSALYLCASSWGTGDRNQPQHFGDGTRLSIL.